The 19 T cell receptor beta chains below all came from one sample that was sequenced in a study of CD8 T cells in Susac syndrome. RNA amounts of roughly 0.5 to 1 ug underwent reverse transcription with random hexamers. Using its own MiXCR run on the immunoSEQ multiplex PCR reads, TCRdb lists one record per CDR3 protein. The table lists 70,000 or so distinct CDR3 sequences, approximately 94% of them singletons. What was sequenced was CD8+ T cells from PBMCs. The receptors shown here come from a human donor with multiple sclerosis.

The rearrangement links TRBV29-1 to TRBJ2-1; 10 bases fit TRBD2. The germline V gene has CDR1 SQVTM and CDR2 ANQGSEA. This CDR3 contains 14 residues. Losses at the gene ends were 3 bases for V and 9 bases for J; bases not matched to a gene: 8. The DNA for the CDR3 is TGCAGCGTTGACGGACTAGCGGATACAGCTGAGCAGTTCTTC. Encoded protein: CSVDGLADTAEQFF.

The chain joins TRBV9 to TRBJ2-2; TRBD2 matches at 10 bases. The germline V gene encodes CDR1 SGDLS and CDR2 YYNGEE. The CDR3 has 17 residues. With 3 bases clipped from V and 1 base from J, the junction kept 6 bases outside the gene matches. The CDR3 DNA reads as TGTGCCAGCAGCGCCCAGCTAGCGGGGGAGAACACCGGGGAGCTGTTTTTT. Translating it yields CASSAQLAGENTGELFF. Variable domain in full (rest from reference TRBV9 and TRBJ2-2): DSGVTQTPKHLITATGQRVTLRCSPRSGDLSVYWYQQSLDQGLQFLIQYYNGEERAKGNILERFSAQQFPDLHSELNLSSLELGDSALYFCASSAQLAGENTGELFFGEGSRLTVL.

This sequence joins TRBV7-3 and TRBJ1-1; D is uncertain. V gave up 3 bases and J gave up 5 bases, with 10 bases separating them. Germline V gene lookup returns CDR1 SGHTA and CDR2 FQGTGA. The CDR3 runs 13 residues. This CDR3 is CASSFRLKTEAFF. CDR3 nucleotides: TGTGCCAGCAGCTTCAGGCTCAAGACTGAAGCTTTCTTT.

CDR3 DNA: TGTGCCAGCAGCCCCTCAGACGGACCGAGAGATACTGAAGCTTTCTTT. Translation: CASSPSDGPRDTEAFF. The chain couples TRBV13 to TRBJ1-1; D is unclear. The CDR3 consists of 16 residues. From germline, CDR1 is PRHDT and CDR2 FYEKMQ (reference sequence). V was trimmed by 5 bases and J by 5 bases, leaving 21 bases between them. Full variable domain (missing parts from reference TRBV13 and TRBJ1-1): AAGVIQSPRHLIKEKRETATLKCYPIPRHDTVYWYQQGPGQDPQFLISFYEKMQSDKGSIPDRFSAQQFSDYHSELNMSSLELGDSALYFCASSPSDGPRDTEAFFGQGTRLTVV.

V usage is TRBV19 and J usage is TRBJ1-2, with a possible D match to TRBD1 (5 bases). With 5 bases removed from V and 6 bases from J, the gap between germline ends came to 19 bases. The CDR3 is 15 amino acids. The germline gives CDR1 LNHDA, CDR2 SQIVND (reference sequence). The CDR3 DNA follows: TGTGCCAGTAGTTCCTGGGACTTCGGGGTCGATGGCTACACCTTC. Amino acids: CASSSWDFGVDGYTF.

CDR3 coding DNA: TGTGCCAGCAGTGAATCCTTTGGGGAGCAGTACTTC. This codes for CASSESFGEQYF. This chain joins TRBV25-1 and TRBJ2-7; no reliable D call. The CDR3 covers 12 residues. Germline CDR1 MGHDK, CDR2 SYGVNS. V gave up 1 base and J gave up 7 bases, with 8 bases separating them.

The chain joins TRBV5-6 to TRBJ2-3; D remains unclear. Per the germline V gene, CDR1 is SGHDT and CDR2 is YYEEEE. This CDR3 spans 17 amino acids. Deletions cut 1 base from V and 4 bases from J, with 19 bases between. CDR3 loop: CASSLSPPDPLSDTQYF. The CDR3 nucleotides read TGTGCCAGCAGCTTGAGCCCCCCGGATCCTCTCTCAGATACGCAGTATTTT.

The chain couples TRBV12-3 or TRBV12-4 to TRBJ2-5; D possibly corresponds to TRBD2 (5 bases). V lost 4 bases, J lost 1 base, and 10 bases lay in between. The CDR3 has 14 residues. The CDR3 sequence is CASSSPEVQETQYF. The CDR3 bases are TGTGCCAGCAGTTCCCCGGAGGTCCAAGAGACCCAGTACTTC.

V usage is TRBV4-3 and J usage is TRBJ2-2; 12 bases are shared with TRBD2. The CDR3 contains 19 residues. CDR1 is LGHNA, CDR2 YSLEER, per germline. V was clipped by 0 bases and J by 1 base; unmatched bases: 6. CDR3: CASSQETTSGGLNTGELFF. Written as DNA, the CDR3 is TGCGCCAGCAGCCAAGAGACGACTAGCGGGGGCCTGAACACCGGGGAGCTGTTTTTT.

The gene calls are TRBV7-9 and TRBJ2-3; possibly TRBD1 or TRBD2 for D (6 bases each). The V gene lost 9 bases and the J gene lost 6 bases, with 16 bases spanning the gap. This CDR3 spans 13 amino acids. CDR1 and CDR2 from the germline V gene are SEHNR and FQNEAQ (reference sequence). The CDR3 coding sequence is TGTGCCAGTCGAAGGGGGGACGGGGATACGCAGTATTTT. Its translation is CASRRGDGDTQYF. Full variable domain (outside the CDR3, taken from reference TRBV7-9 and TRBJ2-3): DTGVSQNPRHKITKRGQNVTFRCDPISEHNRLYWYRQTLGQGPEFLTYFQNEAQLEKSRLLSDRFSAERPKGSFSTLEIQRTEQGDSAMYLCASRRGDGDTQYFGPGTRLTVL.

CDR3 loop: CASSPSRAGDREEKLFF. CDR3 coding DNA: TGTGCCAGCAGTCCATCCCGGGCCGGGGATCGAGAGGAAAAACTGTTTTTT. V gene TRBV6-1 combines with J gene TRBJ1-4; D gene unclear. This CDR3 contains 17 residues. Deletions cut 5 bases from V and 8 bases from J, with 24 bases between. In germline, CDR1 is MNHNS, CDR2 SASEGT.

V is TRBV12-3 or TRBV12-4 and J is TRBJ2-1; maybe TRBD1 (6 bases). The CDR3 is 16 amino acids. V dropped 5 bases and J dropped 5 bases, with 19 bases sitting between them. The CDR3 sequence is CASSLNPGAFDNEQFF. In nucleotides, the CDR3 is TGTGCCAGCAGTCTAAATCCAGGGGCCTTCGACAATGAGCAGTTCTTC.

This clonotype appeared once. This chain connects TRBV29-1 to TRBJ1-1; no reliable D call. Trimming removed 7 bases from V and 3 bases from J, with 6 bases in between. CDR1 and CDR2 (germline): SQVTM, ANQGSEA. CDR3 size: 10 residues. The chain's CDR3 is CSARDTEAFF. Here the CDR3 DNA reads TGCAGCGCTCGGGACACTGAAGCTTTCTTT.

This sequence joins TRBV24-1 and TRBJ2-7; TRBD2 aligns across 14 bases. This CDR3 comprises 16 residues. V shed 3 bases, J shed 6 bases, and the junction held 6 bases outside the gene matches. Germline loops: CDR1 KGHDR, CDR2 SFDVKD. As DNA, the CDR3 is TGTGCCACCAGTGATCGCCTGGGACTAGCGGGGGCCGAGCAGTACTTC. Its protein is CATSDRLGLAGAEQYF.

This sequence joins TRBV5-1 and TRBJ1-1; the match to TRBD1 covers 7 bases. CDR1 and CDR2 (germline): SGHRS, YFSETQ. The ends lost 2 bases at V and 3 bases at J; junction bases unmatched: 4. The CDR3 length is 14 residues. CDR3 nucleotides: TGCGCCAGCAGCTTCTCTGGACAGGACACTGAAGCTTTCTTT. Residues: CASSFSGQDTEAFF.

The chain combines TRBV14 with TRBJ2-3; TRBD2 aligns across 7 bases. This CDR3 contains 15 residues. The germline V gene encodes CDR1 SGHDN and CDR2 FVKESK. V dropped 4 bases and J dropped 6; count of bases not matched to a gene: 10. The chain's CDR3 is CASSPGLVSSDTQYF. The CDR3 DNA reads TGTGCCAGCAGCCCCGGACTAGTTTCTTCGGATACGCAGTATTTT.

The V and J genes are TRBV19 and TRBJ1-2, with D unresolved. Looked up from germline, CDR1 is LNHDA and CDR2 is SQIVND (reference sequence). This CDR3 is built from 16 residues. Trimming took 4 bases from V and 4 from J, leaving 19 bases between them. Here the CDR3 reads CASSTRVPEVVYGYTF. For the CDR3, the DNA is TGTGCCAGTAGTACCAGAGTGCCTGAGGTTGTCTATGGCTACACCTTC. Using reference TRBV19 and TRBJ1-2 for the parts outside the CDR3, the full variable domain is DGGITQSPKYLFRKEGQNVTLSCEQNLNHDAMYWYRQDPGQGLRLIYYSQIVNDFQKGDIAEGYSVSREKKESFPLTVTSAQKNPTAFYLCASSTRVPEVVYGYTFGSGTRLTVV.

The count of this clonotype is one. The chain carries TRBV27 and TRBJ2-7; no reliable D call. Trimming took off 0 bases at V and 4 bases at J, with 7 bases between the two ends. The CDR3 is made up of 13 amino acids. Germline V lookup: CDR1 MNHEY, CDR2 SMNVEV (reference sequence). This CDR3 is CASSLSDGYEQYF. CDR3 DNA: TGTGCCAGCAGTTTATCGGACGGGTACGAGCAGTACTTC.

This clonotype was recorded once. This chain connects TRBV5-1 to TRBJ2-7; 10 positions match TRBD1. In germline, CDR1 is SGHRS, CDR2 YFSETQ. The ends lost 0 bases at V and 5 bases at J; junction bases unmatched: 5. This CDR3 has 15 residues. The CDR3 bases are TGCGCCAGCAGCTTGGCCTGGGGGACAGGGGACGAGCAGTACTTC. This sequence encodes CASSLAWGTGDEQYF.